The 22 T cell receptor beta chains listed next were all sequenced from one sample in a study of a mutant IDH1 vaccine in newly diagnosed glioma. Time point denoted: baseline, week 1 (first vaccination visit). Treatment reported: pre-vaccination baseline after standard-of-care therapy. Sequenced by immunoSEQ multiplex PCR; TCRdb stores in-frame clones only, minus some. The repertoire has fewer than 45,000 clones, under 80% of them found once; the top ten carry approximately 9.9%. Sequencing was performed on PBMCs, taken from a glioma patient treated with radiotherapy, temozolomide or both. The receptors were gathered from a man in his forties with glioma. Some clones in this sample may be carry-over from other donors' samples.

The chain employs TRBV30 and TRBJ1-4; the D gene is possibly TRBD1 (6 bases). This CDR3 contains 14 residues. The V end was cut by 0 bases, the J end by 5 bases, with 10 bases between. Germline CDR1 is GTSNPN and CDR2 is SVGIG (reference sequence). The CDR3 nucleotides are TGTGCCTGGAGTGTACAGGGTTTCAATGAAAAACTGTTTTTT. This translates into CAWSVQGFNEKLFF.

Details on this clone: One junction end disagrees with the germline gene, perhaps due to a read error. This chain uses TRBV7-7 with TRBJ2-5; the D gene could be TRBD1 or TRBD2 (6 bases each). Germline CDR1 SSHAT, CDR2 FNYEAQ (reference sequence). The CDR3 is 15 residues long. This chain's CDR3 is CASSPKRGVDETQYF. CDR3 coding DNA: TGTGCTAGCAGCCCAAAGAGGGGGGTCGATGAGACCCAGTACTTC.

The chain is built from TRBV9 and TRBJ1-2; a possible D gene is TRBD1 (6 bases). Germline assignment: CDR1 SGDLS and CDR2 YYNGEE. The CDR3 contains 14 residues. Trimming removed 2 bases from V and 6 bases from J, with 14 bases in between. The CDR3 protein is CASSVLQGGDGYTF. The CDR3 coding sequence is TGTGCCAGCAGCGTTCTACAGGGTGGGGATGGCTACACCTTC.

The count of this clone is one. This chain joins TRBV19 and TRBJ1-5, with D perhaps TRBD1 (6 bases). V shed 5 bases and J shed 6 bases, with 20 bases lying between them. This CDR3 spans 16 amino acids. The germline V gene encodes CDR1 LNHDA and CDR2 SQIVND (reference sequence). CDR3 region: CASSPGGGGGGQPQHF. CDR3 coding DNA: TGTGCCAGTAGTCCCGGTGGGGGGGGCGGAGGTCAGCCCCAGCATTTT.

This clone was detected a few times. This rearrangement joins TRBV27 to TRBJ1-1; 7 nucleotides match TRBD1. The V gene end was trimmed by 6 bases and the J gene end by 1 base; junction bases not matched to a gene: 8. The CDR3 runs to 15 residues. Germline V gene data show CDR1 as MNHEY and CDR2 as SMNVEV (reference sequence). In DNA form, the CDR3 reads TGTGCCAGCAGCGGAAGACAGGGATGGAACACTGAAGCTTTCTTT. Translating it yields CASSGRQGWNTEAFF.

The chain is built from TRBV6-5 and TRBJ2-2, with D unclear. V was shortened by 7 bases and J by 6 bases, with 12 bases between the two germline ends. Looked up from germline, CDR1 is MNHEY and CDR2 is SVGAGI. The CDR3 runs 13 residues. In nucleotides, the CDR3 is TGTGCCAGCACCGACCTGGGGTCCGGGGAGCTGTTTTTT. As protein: CASTDLGSGELFF.

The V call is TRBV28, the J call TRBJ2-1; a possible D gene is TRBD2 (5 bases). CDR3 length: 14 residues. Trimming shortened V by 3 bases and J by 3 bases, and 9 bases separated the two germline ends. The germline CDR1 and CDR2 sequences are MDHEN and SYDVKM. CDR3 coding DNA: TGTGCCAGCAGTTTGACCGGGGTCTACAATGAGCAGTTCTTC. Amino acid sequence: CASSLTGVYNEQFF.

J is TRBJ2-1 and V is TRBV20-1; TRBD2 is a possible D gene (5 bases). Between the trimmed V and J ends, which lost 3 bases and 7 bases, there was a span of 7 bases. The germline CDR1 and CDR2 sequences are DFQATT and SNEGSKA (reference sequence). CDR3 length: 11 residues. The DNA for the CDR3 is TGCAGTGCTAGTCCGGGGAATGAGCAGTTCTTC. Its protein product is CSASPGNEQFF.

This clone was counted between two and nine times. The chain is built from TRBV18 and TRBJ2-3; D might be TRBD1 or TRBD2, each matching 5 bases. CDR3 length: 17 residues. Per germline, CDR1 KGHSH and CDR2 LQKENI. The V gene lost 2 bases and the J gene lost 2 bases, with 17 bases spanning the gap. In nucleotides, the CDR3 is TGTGCCAGCTCACCATATCCGGGACGGCATTACACAGATACGCAGTATTTT. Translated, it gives CASSPYPGRHYTDTQYF.

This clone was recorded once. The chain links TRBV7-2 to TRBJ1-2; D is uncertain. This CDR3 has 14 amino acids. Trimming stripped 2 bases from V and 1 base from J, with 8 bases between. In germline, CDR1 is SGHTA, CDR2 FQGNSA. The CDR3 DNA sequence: TGTGCCAGCAGCTTACTCGATCTTAACTATGGCTACACCTTC. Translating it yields CASSLLDLNYGYTF.

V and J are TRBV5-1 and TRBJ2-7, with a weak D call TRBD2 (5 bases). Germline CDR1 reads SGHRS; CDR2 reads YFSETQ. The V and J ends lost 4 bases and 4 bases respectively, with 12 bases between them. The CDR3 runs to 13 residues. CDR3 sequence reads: CASSQSGVYEQYF. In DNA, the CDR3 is TGCGCCAGCAGCCAATCCGGGGTTTACGAGCAGTACTTC.

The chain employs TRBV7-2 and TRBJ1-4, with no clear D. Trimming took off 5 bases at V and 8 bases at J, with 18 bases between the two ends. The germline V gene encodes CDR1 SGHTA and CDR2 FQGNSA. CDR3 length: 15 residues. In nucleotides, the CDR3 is TGTGCCAGCAGCCCGGCAGGCGTTTTGGGGGAAAAACTGTTTTTT. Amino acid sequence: CASSPAGVLGEKLFF.

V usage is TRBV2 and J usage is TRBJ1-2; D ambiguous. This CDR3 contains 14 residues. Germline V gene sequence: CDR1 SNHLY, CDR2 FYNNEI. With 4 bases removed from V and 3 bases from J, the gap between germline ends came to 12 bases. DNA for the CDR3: TGTGCCAGCAGTGTTGGGGATCCCTACTATGGCTACACCTTC. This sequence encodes CASSVGDPYYGYTF. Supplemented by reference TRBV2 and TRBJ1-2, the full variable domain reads EPEVTQTPSHQVTQMGQEVILRCVPISNHLYFYWYRQILGQKVEFLVSFYNNEISEKSEIFDDQFSVERPDGSNFTLKIRSTKLEDSAMYFCASSVGDPYYGYTFGSGTRLTVV.

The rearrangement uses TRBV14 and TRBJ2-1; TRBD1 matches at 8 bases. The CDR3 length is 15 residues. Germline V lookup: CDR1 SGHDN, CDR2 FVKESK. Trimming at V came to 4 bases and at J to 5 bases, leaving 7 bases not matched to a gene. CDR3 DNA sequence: TGTGCCAGCAGCCTTGGACAGGGTAACCACAATGAGCAGTTCTTC. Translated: CASSLGQGNHNEQFF.

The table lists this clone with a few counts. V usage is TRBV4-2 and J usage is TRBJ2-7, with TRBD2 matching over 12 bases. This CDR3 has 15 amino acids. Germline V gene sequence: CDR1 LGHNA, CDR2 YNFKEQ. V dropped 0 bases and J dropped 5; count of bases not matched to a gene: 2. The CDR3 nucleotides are TGTGCCAGCAGCCAAGAGCTAGCGGGGGGGAACGAGCAGTACTTC. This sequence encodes CASSQELAGGNEQYF.

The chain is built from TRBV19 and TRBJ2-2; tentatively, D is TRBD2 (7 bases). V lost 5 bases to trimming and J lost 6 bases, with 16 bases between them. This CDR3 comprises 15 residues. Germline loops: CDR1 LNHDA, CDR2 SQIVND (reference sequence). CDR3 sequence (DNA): TGTGCCAGTAGTCCCCTCGGGGGGCTACCCGGGGAGCTGTTTTTT. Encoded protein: CASSPLGGLPGELFF.

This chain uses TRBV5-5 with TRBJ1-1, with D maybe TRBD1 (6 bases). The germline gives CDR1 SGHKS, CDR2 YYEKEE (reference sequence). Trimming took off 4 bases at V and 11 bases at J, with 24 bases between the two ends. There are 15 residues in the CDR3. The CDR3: CASSLVVGAQVRAFF. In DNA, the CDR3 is TGTGCCAGCAGCCTGGTTGTGGGGGCCCAGGTAAGGGCTTTCTTT.

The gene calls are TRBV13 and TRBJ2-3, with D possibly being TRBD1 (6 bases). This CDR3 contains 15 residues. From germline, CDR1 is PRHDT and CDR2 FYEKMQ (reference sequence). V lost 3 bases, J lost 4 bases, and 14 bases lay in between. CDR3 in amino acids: CASSFGQTFSDTQYF. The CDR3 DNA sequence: TGTGCCAGCAGCTTTGGACAGACATTTTCAGATACGCAGTATTTT. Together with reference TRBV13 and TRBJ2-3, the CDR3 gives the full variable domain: AAGVIQSPRHLIKEKRETATLKCYPIPRHDTVYWYQQGPGQDPQFLISFYEKMQSDKGSIPDRFSAQQFSDYHSELNMSSLELGDSALYFCASSFGQTFSDTQYFGPGTRLTVL.

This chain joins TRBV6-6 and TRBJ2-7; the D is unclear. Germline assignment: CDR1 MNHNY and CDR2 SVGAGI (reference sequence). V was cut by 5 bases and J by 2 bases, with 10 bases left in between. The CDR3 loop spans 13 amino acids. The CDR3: CASSPQLAYEQYF. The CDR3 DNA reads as TGTGCCAGCAGTCCTCAGTTGGCCTACGAGCAGTACTTC.

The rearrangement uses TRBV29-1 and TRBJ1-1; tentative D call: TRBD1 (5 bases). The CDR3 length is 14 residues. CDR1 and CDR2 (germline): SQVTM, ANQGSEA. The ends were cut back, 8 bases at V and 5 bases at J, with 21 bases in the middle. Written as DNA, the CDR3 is TGCAGCACTATGGCCGGGGCAATGGGGACTGAAGCTTTCTTT. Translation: CSTMAGAMGTEAFF.

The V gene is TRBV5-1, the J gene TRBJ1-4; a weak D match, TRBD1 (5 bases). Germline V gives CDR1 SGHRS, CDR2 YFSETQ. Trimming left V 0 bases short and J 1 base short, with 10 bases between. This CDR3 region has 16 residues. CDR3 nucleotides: TGCGCCAGCAGCTTGGCCCCCGGGGGAACTAATGAAAAACTGTTTTTT. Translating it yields CASSLAPGGTNEKLFF.

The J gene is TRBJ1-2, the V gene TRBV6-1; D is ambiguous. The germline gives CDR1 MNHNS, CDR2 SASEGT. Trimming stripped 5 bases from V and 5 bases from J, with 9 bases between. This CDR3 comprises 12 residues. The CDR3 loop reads CASSMSVYGYTF. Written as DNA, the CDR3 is TGTGCCAGCAGTATGAGCGTTTATGGCTACACCTTC.